This T cell receptor beta chain derives from a study of blood T cell repertoires in COVID-19. About the study: The United States, Italy and Spain provided the acute and convalescent COVID-19 samples. PBMCs, B-cell-depleted T cells, or T cells provided the cDNA or gDNA that made up the material.

The CDR3 loop spans 13 amino acids. Germline CDR1 reads SGHTA; CDR2 reads FQGNSA. V gave up 4 bases and J gave up 7 bases, with 11 bases separating them. The repertoire was sequenced with immunoSEQ multiplex PCR; TCRdb's copy has only in-frame clones and lacks some. The data show tens of thousands of clones, 90% seen once. The receptor was isolated from a man aged 60 to 75 with acute or convalescent COVID-19. The rearrangement links TRBV7-2 to TRBJ1-5; no firm D call. Specimen: peripheral blood. As DNA, the CDR3 is TGTGCCAGCAGCTCTAGAGGCGGCCAGCCCCAGCATTTT. Translated: CASSSRGGQPQHF.